The present T cell receptor beta chain was sequenced within a study of a mutant IDH1 vaccine in newly diagnosed glioma. Study at large: Sex distribution of treated patients was about 60% male and roughly 38% female; mean age was around 40 years.

Only in-frame clones appear in the TCRdb table, and some are missing; sequencing was by immunoSEQ multiplex PCR. The profile shows 30,000 or so clones, roughly 87% of them singletons. Time point noted: baseline, week 1 (first vaccination visit). Specified treatment: pre-vaccination baseline after standard-of-care therapy. Germline values: CDR1 SGDLS, CDR2 YYNGEE. The CDR3 sequence is 13 residues long. V lost 3 bases, J lost 6 bases, and 10 bases lay in between. This clone is medium-sized in the sample. This TCR derives from a man aged 25-45 years with glioma. Sample: PBMCs, taken from a glioma patient treated with radiotherapy, temozolomide or both. The chain links TRBV9 to TRBJ1-5; D not resolved. The CDR3 DNA follows: TGTGCCAGCAGCGAACGATCGGGTCAGCCCCAGCATTTT. Protein product: CASSERSGQPQHF.